These 17 T cell receptor beta chains share one sample of origin, sequenced in a study of OX40 agonist ivuxolimab in advanced cancers. Method: immunoSEQ multiplex PCR; TCRdb's copy keeps in-frame clones and lacks some. This table has 70,000 to 95,000 clones, about 94% appearing once. This specimen was CD4+ or CD8+ T cells sorted from blood, taken in a trial of the OX40 agonist ivuxolimab. The receptor source for this set is an adult with an advanced solid tumor such as melanoma, head and neck, liver or kidney cancer.

The chain is built from TRBV11-2 and TRBJ2-5, with 10 bases lining up with TRBD1. The closer fit of TRBJ2-7 to the DNA end suggests the J call may be wrong. The CDR3 consists of 15 residues. The V gene's germline CDR1 is SGHAT and CDR2 FQNNGV. The CDR3 reads CASSLGDRGTYEQYF. The CDR3 DNA follows: TGTGCCAGCAGCTTAGGGGACAGGGGCACCTACGAGCAGTACTTC.

V and J are TRBV7-7 and TRBJ2-3; no reliable D call. Germline CDR1 reads SSHAT; CDR2 reads FNYEAQ (reference sequence). The CDR3 runs 15 residues. V was cut by 2 bases and J by 4 bases, with 13 bases left in between. The CDR3 spells CASSLSAPWADTQYF. For the CDR3, the DNA is TGTGCCAGCAGCTTATCGGCCCCGTGGGCAGATACGCAGTATTTT.

This clone is a singleton in its sample. V usage is TRBV4-1 and J usage is TRBJ2-1, with D perhaps TRBD2 (6 bases). V lost 3 bases, J lost 5 bases, and 17 bases lay in between. Per germline, CDR1 MGHRA and CDR2 YSYEKL. The CDR3 has 16 amino acids. CDR3 region: CASSHLMEGANNEQFF. As DNA, the CDR3 is TGCGCCAGCAGCCACTTGATGGAGGGTGCAAACAATGAGCAGTTCTTC.

V usage is TRBV6-6 and J usage is TRBJ1-1; maybe TRBD1 (5 bases). The CDR3 runs to 13 residues. The germline V gene has CDR1 MNHNY and CDR2 SVGAGI (reference sequence). The ends were cut back, 3 bases at V and 9 bases at J, with 14 bases in the middle. The CDR3 protein is CASSYMGGDQAFF. For the CDR3, the DNA is TGTGCCAGCAGTTATATGGGTGGGGACCAAGCTTTCTTT.

The rearrangement links TRBV10-3 to TRBJ2-2; D unresolved. V lost 0 bases and J lost 3, with 17 bases in between. This CDR3 is built from 18 residues. Germline CDR1 is ENHRY and CDR2 is SYGVKD. In DNA form, the CDR3 reads TGTGCCATCAGTGAGTCAGGTGGAATCGAGTTGGACACCGGGGAGCTGTTTTTT. Amino acid sequence: CAISESGGIELDTGELFF.

In its sample, this clone was seen once. This chain uses TRBV6-6 with TRBJ1-1; tentatively, D is TRBD1 (6 bases). Germline CDR1 and CDR2: MNHNY and SVGAGI (reference sequence). V shed 4 bases and J shed 8 bases, with 14 bases lying between them. The CDR3 sequence is 13 residues long. CDR3 protein: CASSSQGFPEAFF. The CDR3 DNA reads TGTGCCAGCAGTTCACAGGGATTCCCCGAAGCTTTCTTT.

The rearrangement uses TRBV28 and TRBJ2-5; D may be TRBD1 (6 bases). This CDR3 region has 15 residues. V was trimmed by 3 bases and J by 0 bases, leaving 11 bases between them. The V gene's germline CDR1 is MDHEN and CDR2 SYDVKM. The CDR3 DNA reads as TGTGCCAGCAGTTTTAGCAGGGGCAACCAAGAGACCCAGTACTTC. Protein product: CASSFSRGNQETQYF.

This clone was recorded once. J is TRBJ1-1 and V is TRBV7-9; weak D call: TRBD1 (6 bases). V lost 3 bases and J 6 bases, leaving 14 bases between the germline ends. This CDR3 has 14 amino acids. From germline, CDR1 is SEHNR and CDR2 FQNEAQ (reference sequence). CDR3 in DNA: TGTGCCAGCAGCTTCACCAGGGGATCCCCTGAAGCTTTCTTT. It specifies CASSFTRGSPEAFF.

This rearrangement joins TRBV5-4 to TRBJ1-2; no definite D call. With 0 bases removed from V and 10 bases from J, the gap between germline ends came to 10 bases. CDR1 SGHNT and CDR2 YYREEE come from the germline V gene (reference sequence). The CDR3 spans 12 residues. The CDR3 DNA reads TGTGCCAGCAGCTTGGACCGAAAAGTCTACACCTTC. Protein product: CASSLDRKVYTF.

V is TRBV5-6 and J is TRBJ1-2; 9 bases map to TRBD1. Trimming removed 0 bases from V and 4 bases from J; junction bases left unmatched: 1. The CDR3 runs to 14 residues. Germline V CDR1 and CDR2: SGHDT, YYEEEE. This CDR3 is CASSLGTGAYGYTF. DNA of the CDR3: TGTGCCAGCAGCTTGGGGACAGGGGCCTATGGCTACACCTTC.

This chain uses TRBV5-6 with TRBJ1-2, with 8 bases matching TRBD1. The germline gives CDR1 SGHDT, CDR2 YYEEEE. V shed 4 bases, J shed 2 bases, and the junction held 4 bases outside the gene matches. This CDR3 region has 14 residues. CDR3 protein: CASSPDRGNYGYTF. The CDR3 DNA sequence: TGTGCCAGCAGCCCTGACAGGGGCAACTATGGCTACACCTTC.

The V gene is TRBV9, the J gene TRBJ1-2; D gene uncertain. The CDR3 contains 11 residues. V was trimmed by 3 bases and J by 6 bases, leaving 6 bases between them. Looked up from germline, CDR1 is SGDLS and CDR2 is YYNGEE. CDR3 amino acids: CASSGPNGYTF. The CDR3 DNA reads TGTGCCAGCAGCGGTCCCAATGGCTACACCTTC.

The chain combines TRBV27 with TRBJ2-1; tentatively, D is TRBD2 (5 bases). Trimming took off 3 bases at V and 7 bases at J, with 10 bases between the two ends. The CDR3 loop spans 13 amino acids. CDR1 and CDR2 (germline): MNHEY, SMNVEV (reference sequence). In DNA, the CDR3 is TGTGCCAGCAGTTTTCCCCCGGGGAATGAGCAGTTCTTC. Protein product: CASSFPPGNEQFF.

The chain couples TRBV6-4 to TRBJ2-5; 8 bases are shared with TRBD2. The CDR3 totals 15 residues. J gave up 4 bases and V 1 base, and 5 bases lay outside the gene matches. Germline V gene lookup returns CDR1 MRHNA and CDR2 SNTAGT. This CDR3 is CASSDYGGGLETQYF. Here the CDR3 DNA reads TGTGCCAGCAGTGACTACGGCGGGGGGTTAGAGACCCAGTACTTC.

The chain employs TRBV28 and TRBJ1-1, with TRBD1 as a possible D gene (6 bases). In germline, CDR1 is MDHEN, CDR2 SYDVKM. This CDR3 is built from 12 residues. V lost 3 bases and J lost 8, with 10 bases in between. CDR3: CASSFPGTEAFF. The CDR3 DNA sequence: TGTGCCAGCAGTTTCCCAGGGACAGAAGCTTTCTTT.

The chain joins TRBV5-6 to TRBJ1-2, with TRBD1 identical over 9 bases. Losses at the gene ends were 0 bases for V and 5 bases for J; bases not matched to a gene: 5. Germline V lookup: CDR1 SGHDT, CDR2 YYEEEE. This CDR3 spans 15 amino acids. This chain's CDR3 is CASSLVGQGPYGYTF. In nucleotides, the CDR3 is TGTGCCAGCAGCTTGGTGGGACAGGGACCTTATGGCTACACCTTC.

This clone was observed a single time. The chain joins TRBV21-1 to TRBJ2-7. TRBV21-1 is noted as a pseudogene. CDR3 length equals 15 residues. DNA for the CDR3: TGTGCCAGCAGCAAAAGAGGGCCAGGGTTCTACGAGCAGTACTTC. This encodes CASSKRGPGFYEQYF.